Listed below are T cell receptor beta chains from one sample, sequenced in a study of CD8 T cells in ankylosing spondylitis. TCRdb fed the 5' RACE reads into MiXCR, producing one record per CDR3 protein. Of around 330,000 distinct CDR3 sequences detected, 11% appear once; the ten largest clones hold around 8.4%. Sequenced material: blood, either unsorted or a sorted T cell fraction (not recorded which). These receptors were obtained from a female donor with ankylosing spondylitis or in good health (not recorded which). Each CDR3 is given with its conserved first and last residue. Fields, in order: D gene, V gene, J gene, clone size, CDR3 DNA, CDR3 protein. A D gene is named only where the DNA matches it firmly. Size is stated for part of the rows, as once, few or many counts, or as a class when the clone is expanded.

>-|TRBV5-1|TRBJ2-1|few
TGCGCCAGCAGCTTTGGGACGGAGAAAAGCTCCTACAATGAGCAGTTCTTC
CASSFGTEKSSYNEQFF
>-|TRBV6-5|TRBJ2-2|few
TGTGCCAGCAGTTATGGGGGGTTCGACACCGGGGAGCTGTTTTTT
CASSYGGFDTGELFF
>TRBD1|TRBV5-1|TRBJ2-5|few
TGCGCCAGCAGCTTCCCGACAGGGGGACTCCAAGAGACCCAGTACTTC
CASSFPTGGLQETQYF
>TRBD1|TRBV27|TRBJ1-4|-
TGTGCCAGCAGCCCAAGGACAGGGGGATTAAATGAAAAACTGTTTTTT
CASSPRTGGLNEKLFF
>-|TRBV20-1|TRBJ1-6|many
TGCAGTGCTACCAGTATGCAGGGGTATAATTCACCCCTCCACTTT
CSATSMQGYNSPLHF
>-|TRBV4-2|TRBJ1-1|many
TGTGCCAGCAGCCAAGGCGTTTCAGGGCCCTTGATTGGCACTGAAGCTTTCTTT
CASSQGVSGPLIGTEAFF
>-|TRBV12-3/TRBV12-4|TRBJ1-1|many
TGTGCCAGCAACTCTCCGGACAGTCTGGGCACTGAAGCTTTCTTT
CASNSPDSLGTEAFF
>-|TRBV29-1|TRBJ2-7|many
TGCAGCGTTTCGCCTAAACCCTACGAGCAGTACTTC
CSVSPKPYEQYF
>-|TRBV27|TRBJ1-5|few
TGTGCCAGCAGTTTGCAGTGGAGGGGTTTTCAGCCCCAGCATTTT
CASSLQWRGFQPQHF
>-|TRBV7-9|TRBJ1-1|many
TGTGCCAGCAGCCGTTTAACTGAAGCTTTCTTT
CASSRLTEAFF
>TRBD1|TRBV7-9|TRBJ2-1|few
TGTGCCAGCAGCTCCAGACAGGGTAGTTGGATCTACAATGAGCAGTTCTTC
CASSSRQGSWIYNEQFF
>-|TRBV4-3|TRBJ1-4|-
TGCGCCAGCAGCCAAGATGCGACAGTGACTAATGAAAAACTGTTTTTT
CASSQDATVTNEKLFF
>-|TRBV7-2|TRBJ2-4|-
TGTGCCAGCAGCTTAGCGGGGCAGGGAAAAGGCAAAAACATTCAGTACTTC
CASSLAGQGKGKNIQYF
>-|TRBV20-1|TRBJ1-6|many
TGCAGTGCTAGAGATGGTGGGGGGCGCTCCTATAATTCACCCCTCCACTTT
CSARDGGGRSYNSPLHF
>-|TRBV7-9|TRBJ2-5|many
TGTGCCAGCAGCTTAGAAGGGGGTCAAGGGGAGACCCAGTACTTC
CASSLEGGQGETQYF
>-|TRBV20-1|TRBJ2-1|many
TGCAGTGCGGAGATGGGTGGGTACTCCTACAATGAGCAGTTCTTC
CSAEMGGYSYNEQFF
>-|TRBV29-1|TRBJ2-7|many
TGCAGCGTTGGACCAGGCCTCGCCGAGCAGTACTTC
CSVGPGLAEQYF
>-|TRBV7-2|TRBJ1-4|few
TGTGCCAGCAGCTTATTCTCTACTCTTAATGAAAAACTGTTTTTT
CASSLFSTLNEKLFF
>TRBD2|TRBV7-9|TRBJ2-5|many
TGTGCCAGCAGTTTACCGGGACTAGCGGGCTATACCGGGACCCAGTACTTC
CASSLPGLAGYTGTQYF
>TRBD1|TRBV15|TRBJ2-6|few
TGTGCCACCAGCTATGGACAGGGGCTTTCTGGGGCCAACGTCCTGACTTTC
CATSYGQGLSGANVLTF
>TRBD2|TRBV20-1|TRBJ2-3|-
TGCAGTGCTAGAGATCCGGGAGGAGGAACAGATACGCAGTATTTT
CSARDPGGGTDTQYF
>-|TRBV2|TRBJ1-5|few
TGTGCCAGCGGGAGGGGGGAGGATCAGCCCCATCATTTT
CASGRGEDQPHHF
>-|TRBV5-5|TRBJ2-2|few
TGTGCCAGCAGCTTGGATTGGGCAGCCGGGGAGCTGTTTTTT
CASSLDWAAGELFF
>TRBD1|TRBV27|TRBJ1-1|many
TGTGCCAGCAGCCGCGGACAGGGTTGGTACACTGAAGCTTTCTTT
CASSRGQGWYTEAFF
>TRBD2|TRBV6-2/TRBV6-3|TRBJ2-5|many
TGTGCCAGCAGTCCCTCCATCCGTGGCAGTAGCGGGGAGACCCAGTACTTC
CASSPSIRGSSGETQYF
>TRBD2|TRBV7-2|TRBJ2-1|many
TGTGCCAGCAGCTCGACCGGGGGGTTGTACGATGAGCAGTTCTTC
CASSSTGGLYDEQFF
>TRBD1|TRBV29-1|TRBJ2-7|-
TGCAGCGTTGGGTTCCGGGACAGGGATACCTACGAGCAGTACTTC
CSVGFRDRDTYEQYF
>TRBD1|TRBV20-1|TRBJ1-1|many
TGCAGTGCTAGTATCCAGGGGGGCAACACTGAAGCTTTCTTT
CSASIQGGNTEAFF
>-|TRBV28|TRBJ2-2|-
TGTGCCAGCAGTTTAGGGGGGCTGGTCGGGGAGCTGTTTTTT
CASSLGGLVGELFF
>-|TRBV7-2|TRBJ2-1|few
TGTGCCAGTGTTCTCTCTGTATACAATGAGCAGTTCTTC
CASVLSVYNEQFF
>-|TRBV12-3/TRBV12-4|TRBJ1-2|many
TGTGCCAGCAGTATACCTGGGGTCAACTATGGCTACACCTTC
CASSIPGVNYGYTF
>TRBD2|TRBV5-1|TRBJ2-1|many
TGCGCCAGCAGCTCGGGACTAGCGGGTTACAATGAGCAGTTCTTC
CASSSGLAGYNEQFF
>-|TRBV14|TRBJ1-1|many
TGTGCCAGCAGCCTTATGGTTCGCACTGAAGCTTTCTTT
CASSLMVRTEAFF
>TRBD2|TRBV7-9|TRBJ2-5|-
TGTGCCAGCAGCTCGCGACTAGCGGGGGCCCCAGAGACCCAGTACTTC
CASSSRLAGAPETQYF
>TRBD1|TRBV10-3|TRBJ1-1|many
TGTGCCATCAGTGAGATCCTTTTCGGGACAGCGAACACTGAAGCTTTCTTT
CAISEILFGTANTEAFF
>-|TRBV7-2|TRBJ1-6|many
TGTGCCAGCAGCTCCCTAGTTGCCTCGAATTCACCCCTCCACTTT
CASSSLVASNSPLHF
>-|TRBV5-8|TRBJ2-7|many
TGTGCCAGCAGTACTAAGGGTGACGAGCAGTACTTC
CASSTKGDEQYF
>-|TRBV20-1|TRBJ1-1|-
TGCAGTGCTTGGAACCCGAAGGCCGGAGCTGAAGCTTTCTTT
CSAWNPKAGAEAFF
>-|TRBV20-1|TRBJ1-5|many
TGCAGTGCAGCCCAACCCCAGGGCCTCCAGCCCCAGCATTTT
CSAAQPQGLQPQHF
>TRBD2|TRBV7-6|TRBJ2-2|once
TGTGCCAGCAGCTTAGCGACTAGCGGGGGGAACACCGGGGAGCTGTTTTTT
CASSLATSGGNTGELFF
>-|TRBV3-1|TRBJ2-1|-
TGTGCCAGCAGCCAAGATCGTAAGAACAATGAGCAGTTCTTC
CASSQDRKNNEQFF
>-|TRBV5-1|TRBJ2-3|many
TGCGCCAGCAGCTTGCAGAAGGGGGATACGCAGTATTTT
CASSLQKGDTQYF
>-|TRBV5-6|TRBJ2-3|many
TGTGCCAGCAGCAAAGAGGGGGGGAGCACAGATACGCAGTATTTT
CASSKEGGSTDTQYF